This TCR beta chain originates from a study of blood T cell repertoires in COVID-19. Study context: Acute and convalescent COVID-19 samples came from the United States, Italy and Spain. T cells, B-cell-depleted T cells, or PBMCs provided the cDNA or gDNA that served as material.

Trimming cost V 5 bases and J 0 bases, with 14 bases left between them. CDR3 length: 16 amino acids. The V gene's germline CDR1 is LNHDA and CDR2 SQIVND (reference sequence). As handled by the study authors: Amplification of reference gene primers was used by the study to estimate nucleated cell counts. Clones were read by immunoSEQ multiplex PCR, and TCRdb kept only the in-frame ones, dropping some. The V and J calls and the clone size are those of that table, but D and trimming were determined from the DNA. The profile covers 80,000 to 90,000 clones, with around nine tenths appearing a single time and 4.5% to 5.5% taken by the ten largest.

The gene calls are TRBV19 and TRBJ2-4; D might be TRBD1 (6 bases). The receptor was derived from a man between 40 and 49 years old with acute or convalescent COVID-19. Sequencing was done on a sample of peripheral blood. The CDR3 region is CASSVRDIIAKNIQYF. The CDR3 DNA sequence: TGTGCCAGTAGTGTACGGGACATCATAGCCAAAAACATTCAGTACTTC.